This T cell receptor beta chain was documented in a study of blood T cell repertoires in COVID-19. Looking at the study overall: Researchers got acute and convalescent COVID-19 samples from the United States, Italy and Spain. In each case, the material was cDNA or gDNA derived from T cells, B-cell-depleted T cells, or PBMCs.

Original methodology: Researchers report that nucleated cell counts were estimated from reference gene primer amplification. The method was immunoSEQ multiplex PCR; TCRdb's version includes in-frame clones alone and lacks a portion of them. V, J and clone size are taken as reported in that table, and D and trimming were inferred from the DNA itself. The sample lists fewer than 90,000 clones; 86% were seen once. Sequenced input: peripheral blood. The receptor comes from a man younger than 45 with acute or convalescent COVID-19.

DNA for the CDR3: TGTGCCAGCAGTCGGGAGAGTAGCAATCAGCCCCAGCATTTT. It is translated as CASSRESSNQPQHF. The rearrangement links TRBV27 to TRBJ1-5; D is uncertain. The CDR3 is 14 amino acids. Germline lookup yields CDR1 MNHEY and CDR2 SMNVEV (reference sequence). V was trimmed by 5 bases and J by 0 bases, leaving 8 bases between them.